These 15 T cell receptor beta chains share one sample of origin, sequenced in a study of identical twins. TCRdb processed the 5' RACE reads anew with MiXCR; each CDR3 protein has one entry. The sample shows roughly 1.6 million distinct CDR3 sequences, about 30% of them seen only once. Sequenced: cord blood. The source of these receptors is a newborn girl in good health.

V gene TRBV27 combines with J gene TRBJ1-5; 12 bases fit TRBD1. There are 15 residues in the CDR3. The germline gives CDR1 MNHEY, CDR2 SMNVEV (reference sequence). Germline trimming cut 6 bases from V and 3 bases from J; bases unmatched to any gene: 3. DNA of the CDR3: TGTGCCAGCAGACGGGACAGGGGGCCCAATCAGCCCCAGCATTTT. Translated, it gives CASRRDRGPNQPQHF.

The count of this clonotype is one. The germline gene is not matched at one end of the junction; a read error may be the cause. J is TRBJ2-1 and V is TRBV10-3; 7 bases are shared with TRBD1. This CDR3 is 12 amino acids long. Germline CDR1 ENHRY, CDR2 SYGVKD. DNA of the CDR3: TGTGCCGTCAGGGACAGCTCCTACGAGCAGTTCTTC. Its protein is CAVRDSSYEQFF.

This clonotype was counted between two and nine times. The chain has TRBV3-1 and TRBJ2-3; 11 positions match TRBD2. This CDR3 is 15 amino acids long. Losses at the gene ends were 3 bases for V and 4 bases for J; bases not matched to a gene: 3. Germline assignment: CDR1 LGHDT and CDR2 YNNKEL (reference sequence). CDR3 in amino acids: CASSHLAGGADTQYF. DNA of the CDR3: TGTGCCAGCAGCCACTTAGCGGGAGGGGCAGATACGCAGTATTTT.

The rearrangement joins TRBV20-1 to TRBJ2-3; tentatively, D is TRBD2 (7 bases). V gave up 4 bases and J gave up 2 bases, with 19 bases separating them. The length of the CDR3 is 16 residues. Germline V lookup: CDR1 DFQATT, CDR2 SNEGSKA (reference sequence). The CDR3, as DNA: TGCAGTGCTATTCCTCTACGGGGGGCCACCACAGATACGCAGTATTTT. This translates into CSAIPLRGATTDTQYF.

The chain joins TRBV2 to TRBJ1-4, with TRBD1 matching 7 bases. V lost 2 bases, J lost 8 bases, and 14 bases stayed unmatched. The germline V gene encodes CDR1 SNHLY and CDR2 FYNNEI. This CDR3 has 17 amino acids. The CDR3 is CASSERGIDRVGEKLFF. CDR3 in DNA: TGTGCCAGCAGTGAAAGGGGGATTGACAGGGTTGGGGAAAAACTGTTTTTT.

This clonotype was counted between two and nine times. The CDR3 protein is CASSQDGGSGTQYF. The CDR3, as DNA: TGTGCCAGCAGCCAAGATGGGGGTAGCGGGACCCAGTACTTC. The V and J genes are TRBV3-1 and TRBJ2-5, with D maybe TRBD2 (6 bases). V was clipped by 0 bases and J by 7 bases, with 12 bases between them. CDR1 LGHDT and CDR2 YNNKEL come from the germline V gene (reference sequence). CDR3 length equals 14 residues.

This clonotype turned up a few times. V usage is TRBV30 and J usage is TRBJ2-7, with 7 bases that match TRBD1. V gave up 5 bases and J gave up 0 bases; unmatched junction bases: 1. CDR1 is GTSNPN, CDR2 SVGIG, per germline (reference sequence). This CDR3 comprises 12 residues. The CDR3 nucleotides are TGTGCCTGGGGACAGGACTCCTACGAGCAGTACTTC. It encodes CAWGQDSYEQYF.

As to this clonotype: A read error is possible here, since a much larger clone lies one base away. This chain links TRBV28 with TRBJ2-7; 7 nucleotides line up with TRBD2. The CDR3 runs 13 residues. V shed 6 bases and J 2 bases; nucleotides not matched to a gene: 4. From germline, CDR1 is MDHEN and CDR2 SYDVKM. The CDR3 spells CASSPTSAYEQYF. The CDR3 DNA reads as TGTGCCAGCAGCCCCACTAGCGCCTACGAGCAGTACTTC. Full variable domain (missing parts from reference TRBV28 and TRBJ2-7): DVKVTQSSRYLVKRTGEKVFLECVQDMDHENMFWYRQDPGLGLRLIYFSYDVKMKEKGDIPEGYSVSREKKERFSLILESASTNQTSMYLCASSPTSAYEQYFGPGTRLTVT.

V and J are TRBV2 and TRBJ2-3; D not resolved. Germline CDR1 is SNHLY and CDR2 is FYNNEI. This CDR3 has 12 residues. The V and J ends lost 6 bases and 10 bases respectively, with 14 bases between them. The CDR3, as DNA: TGTGCCAGCAGGGGATTGGGCGATGCGCAGTATTTT. Translated: CASRGLGDAQYF.

The V call is TRBV10-3, the J call TRBJ1-1, with D maybe TRBD1 (6 bases). Trimming shortened V by 4 bases and J by 1 base, and 10 bases separated the two germline ends. This CDR3 has 14 residues. CDR1 and CDR2 (germline): ENHRY, SYGVKD. The CDR3 protein is CAISGADRNTEAFF. DNA of the CDR3: TGTGCCATCAGTGGAGCGGACAGGAACACTGAAGCTTTCTTT.

This chain connects TRBV7-9 to TRBJ1-4; D unclear. Germline CDR1 is SEHNR and CDR2 is FQNEAQ (reference sequence). Trimming stripped 5 bases from V and 6 bases from J, with 10 bases between. The CDR3 runs 13 residues. For the CDR3, the DNA is TGTGCCAGCAGCCCAAGGGCAGATGAAAAACTGTTTTTT. This encodes CASSPRADEKLFF.

This clonotype was counted only a few times. This chain connects TRBV7-2 to TRBJ2-7, with a possible D match to TRBD1 (6 bases). V lost 1 base and J 3 bases, leaving 10 bases between the germline ends. The CDR3 length is 14 residues. The V gene's germline CDR1 is SGHTA and CDR2 FQGNSA. CDR3 residues: CASSLVKGGYEQYF. The CDR3 DNA follows: TGTGCCAGCAGCTTAGTAAAAGGGGGCTACGAGCAGTACTTC.

Of note for this clonotype: At one end, the junction sequence differs from germline, possibly due to a read error. The chain has TRBV15 and TRBJ1-2; the D is unclear. The CDR3 length is 13 residues. The germline V gene has CDR1 LNHNV and CDR2 YYDKDF (reference sequence). The CDR3 DNA sequence: TGTGCCACCAGCAGAGATCTCAACTGTGGCTACACCTTC. It codes for CATSRDLNCGYTF.

The chain employs TRBV12-3 or TRBV12-4 and TRBJ1-4; 9 bases are shared with TRBD1. Trimming cost V 6 bases and J 7 bases; bases outside gene matches: 6. CDR3 size: 14 residues. This chain's CDR3 is CASRSQGAGEKLFF. The CDR3 coding sequence is TGTGCCAGCAGATCACAGGGGGCGGGTGAAAAACTGTTTTTT.

This clonotype was seen a few times. The gene calls are TRBV5-1 and TRBJ2-5, with TRBD2 matching 14 bases. Germline V gene sequence: CDR1 SGHRS, CDR2 YFSETQ. V lost 4 bases to trimming and J lost 2 bases; unmatched junction nucleotides: 7. This CDR3 has 17 amino acids. In DNA, the CDR3 is TGCGCCAGCAGCGCCGGGACTAGCGGGAGCCGGCAAGAGACCCAGTACTTC. The encoded protein is CASSAGTSGSRQETQYF.